These 31 T cell receptor beta chains were all obtained from the same sample, sequenced in a study of neurological immune-mediated disorders. TCRdb re-called the 5' RACE reads through MiXCR, storing one row per CDR3 protein. The table lists roughly 65,000 distinct CDR3 sequences, roughly 4.9% of them singletons. Sequences were obtained from PBMCs. Every receptor here comes from a human donor with multiple sclerosis. The donor label of this sample is uncertain.

This clonotype was counted at least ten times. The rearrangement joins TRBV20-1 to TRBJ1-2, with D possibly being TRBD1 (6 bases). The CDR3 totals 14 residues. Trimming took 1 base from V and 8 from J, leaving 17 bases between them. CDR1 DFQATT and CDR2 SNEGSKA come from the germline V gene (reference sequence). CDR3 residues: CSARVAGTPRGYTF. The CDR3 nucleotides read TGCAGTGCTAGAGTCGCCGGGACACCCAGGGGCTACACCTTC.

This clonotype has a count of ten or more. CDR3 sequence (DNA): TGCAGTGCTCGCGGGGGGGTGATACGCACAGATACGCAGTATTTT. Translation: CSARGGVIRTDTQYF. J is TRBJ2-3 and V is TRBV20-1; 9 positions agree with TRBD2. The germline gives CDR1 DFQATT, CDR2 SNEGSKA (reference sequence). The CDR3 totals 15 residues. The junction had 7 bases not matched to a gene; V was cut back by 5 bases and J by 1 base.

In this sample, this clonotype turned up many times. The rearrangement joins TRBV2 to TRBJ2-7; tentatively, D is TRBD1 (5 bases). Germline V gene data show CDR1 as SNHLY and CDR2 as FYNNEI. The CDR3 is 12 amino acids. The V end lost 2 bases, the J end lost 12 bases, and 14 bases lay between the germline ends. CDR3 loop: CASSENGPGMYF. CDR3 sequence (DNA): TGTGCCAGCAGTGAAAATGGGCCAGGGATGTACTTC.

This clonotype occurred many times. This chain uses TRBV20-1 with TRBJ1-3, with TRBD1 as a possible D gene (6 bases). CDR1 and CDR2 (germline): DFQATT, SNEGSKA (reference sequence). V was trimmed by 6 bases and J by 4 bases, leaving 13 bases between them. The CDR3 has 13 amino acids. Here the CDR3 DNA reads TGCAGTGCCCCTTCAGGGGAAGGAAACACCATATATTTT. Its protein product is CSAPSGEGNTIYF.

This clonotype was seen repeatedly, ten times or more. The V and J genes are TRBV7-9 and TRBJ2-3; D is perhaps TRBD2 (6 bases). The CDR3 extends over 16 amino acids. Germline V gene data show CDR1 as SEHNR and CDR2 as FQNEAQ (reference sequence). The V end was cut by 4 bases, the J end by 2 bases, with 16 bases between. CDR3 region: CASSSSSTRATDTQYF. The CDR3 DNA sequence: TGTGCCAGCAGCTCCTCATCGACTAGAGCCACAGATACGCAGTATTTT.

This clonotype was recorded many times. The chain joins TRBV5-6 to TRBJ2-3, with a weak D call TRBD2 (5 bases). The CDR3 is 15 residues long. V was shortened by 4 bases and J by 3 bases, with 15 bases between the two germline ends. Germline CDR1 and CDR2: SGHDT and YYEEEE. The CDR3 loop reads CASSRPARGTDTQYF. The DNA of the CDR3 is TGTGCCAGCAGCCGTCCCGCCCGGGGAACAGATACGCAGTATTTT.

This chain links TRBV19 with TRBJ2-1; 7 positions match TRBD1. Germline CDR1 is LNHDA and CDR2 is SQIVND (reference sequence). V dropped 4 bases and J dropped 6; count of bases not matched to a gene: 3. CDR3 length: 13 residues. CDR3 nucleotide sequence: TGTGCCAGTAGTAACAGGGGAAGCAATGAGCAGTTCTTC. The encoded protein is CASSNRGSNEQFF.

This clonotype was counted many times. The chain employs TRBV10-1 and TRBJ2-1, with D possibly being TRBD2 (7 bases). Germline assignment: CDR1 WNHNN and CDR2 SYGVQD (reference sequence). The CDR3 has 15 amino acids. V lost 3 bases and J lost 4, with 13 bases in between. The CDR3 bases are TGCGCCAGCAGTGAAGGTGGGGGGGCGTACAATGAGCAGTTCTTC. It encodes CASSEGGGAYNEQFF.

This clonotype was counted at least ten times. V gene TRBV7-8 combines with J gene TRBJ2-7, with a tentative D call TRBD1 (6 bases). The CDR3 runs 16 residues. Trimming cost V 5 bases and J 6 bases, with 23 bases left between them. Germline V gene lookup returns CDR1 SGHVS and CDR2 FQNEAQ. The CDR3 region has the DNA TGTGCCAGCAGCGCTACCACCAGGGGTCTGGACGGCGAGCAGTACTTC. Its translation is CASSATTRGLDGEQYF.

In this sample, this clonotype turned up many times. The CDR3: CASSTNFGDEAFF. The DNA for the CDR3 is TGTGCCAGCAGCACAAACTTCGGAGATGAAGCTTTCTTT. The V gene is TRBV11-3, the J gene TRBJ1-1; no clear D gene. Germline V gene sequence: CDR1 SGHNT, CDR2 YENEEA. Trimming cost V 5 bases and J 7 bases, with 14 bases left between them. The CDR3 is made up of 13 amino acids.

This clonotype has at least ten counts. This CDR3 reads CSALLPGGTGELFF. CDR3 DNA sequence: TGCAGTGCTCTACTGCCCGGGGGCACCGGGGAGCTGTTTTTT. The gene calls are TRBV20-1 and TRBJ2-2; perhaps TRBD2 as D (6 bases). This CDR3 spans 14 amino acids. Germline CDR1 and CDR2: DFQATT and SNEGSKA (reference sequence). Trimming pared 5 bases from V and 4 bases from J, leaving 14 bases between.

This clonotype showed up many times. The gene calls are TRBV20-1 and TRBJ1-2, with D possibly matching TRBD1 (5 bases). This CDR3 has 14 amino acids. V was trimmed by 0 bases and J by 7 bases, leaving 15 bases between them. The germline V gene has CDR1 DFQATT and CDR2 SNEGSKA (reference sequence). Here the CDR3 reads CSARDSRVIGGYTF. CDR3 nucleotides: TGCAGTGCTAGAGATTCCAGGGTGATCGGTGGCTACACCTTC.

This clonotype was observed many times. As DNA, the CDR3 is TGCGCCAGCAGCCAATTGTTCCAGGCCACCGGGGAGCTGTTTTTT. This gives the protein CASSQLFQATGELFF. The gene calls are TRBV4-1 and TRBJ2-2; the D is unclear. CDR1 is MGHRA, CDR2 YSYEKL, per germline. The V end lost 2 bases, the J end lost 4 bases, and 11 bases lay between the germline ends. The CDR3 length is 15 residues.

At least ten counts were recorded for this clonotype. The V and J genes are TRBV6-6 and TRBJ1-2; no clear D. In germline, CDR1 is MNHNY, CDR2 SVGAGI (reference sequence). V was pared by 7 bases and J by 2 bases, with 17 bases between. The CDR3 runs 15 residues. The CDR3 here is CASTGPEGENYGYTF. For the CDR3, the DNA is TGTGCCAGCACGGGCCCAGAGGGAGAGAACTATGGCTACACCTTC.

This clonotype was seen at least ten times. V is TRBV7-9 and J is TRBJ1-5; D remains unclear. Germline V gene sequence: CDR1 SEHNR, CDR2 FQNEAQ (reference sequence). Trimming left V 5 bases short and J 9 bases short, with 8 bases between. This CDR3 comprises 11 residues. In nucleotides, the CDR3 is TGTGCCAGCAGCCACTCTGGGCCCCAGCATTTT. This translates into CASSHSGPQHF. Variable domain in full (rest from reference TRBV7-9 and TRBJ1-5): DTGVSQNPRHKITKRGQNVTFRCDPISEHNRLYWYRQTLGQGPEFLTYFQNEAQLEKSRLLSDRFSAERPKGSFSTLEIQRTEQGDSAMYLCASSHSGPQHFGDGTRLSIL.

This clonotype occurred many times. The V call is TRBV10-2, the J call TRBJ2-3; no reliable D call. The germline CDR1 and CDR2 sequences are WSHSY and SAAADI. Trimming took 7 bases from V and 4 from J, leaving 3 bases between them. The CDR3 extends over 10 amino acids. CDR3 residues: CASKADTQYF. The CDR3 nucleotides are TGCGCCAGCAAAGCAGATACGCAGTATTTT.

This clonotype showed up many times. The chain carries TRBV5-1 and TRBJ1-2, with D tentatively TRBD1 (5 bases). The CDR3 loop spans 15 amino acids. Trimming took 4 bases from V and 3 from J, leaving 16 bases between them. CDR1 and CDR2 from the germline V gene are SGHRS and YFSETQ. The CDR3 here is CASSPGDGWDYGYTF. The CDR3 nucleotides are TGCGCCAGCAGCCCCGGGGACGGATGGGACTATGGCTACACCTTC.

This clonotype was seen ten or more times. As the CDR3 is not closed by the conserved phenylalanine or tryptophan, this likely results from a read error. Because the CDR3's place on the DNA is in doubt, the DNA is left out and the CDR3 is given as listed by TCRdb. CDR3: CASSREWLHLFS. This sequence joins TRBV5-8 and TRBJ1-2; the table gives TRBD1 as D, unverified against the DNA. Germline CDR1 reads SGHTS; CDR2 reads YDEGEE. Counting both end residues, the CDR3 totals 12 amino acids.

In this sample, this clonotype turned up many times. This chain joins TRBV5-1 and TRBJ1-1; D might be TRBD1 (5 bases). The CDR3 sequence is 14 residues long. Germline CDR1 and CDR2: SGHRS and YFSETQ. V lost 0 bases, J lost 6 bases, and 12 bases lay in between. The CDR3 region is CASSLDEGRAEAFF. The CDR3 bases are TGCGCCAGCAGCTTGGATGAGGGCAGGGCTGAAGCTTTCTTT.

In its sample, this clonotype was seen many times. This chain joins TRBV4-1 and TRBJ2-3, with 10 bases that match TRBD2. The CDR3 extends over 19 amino acids. Per germline, CDR1 MGHRA and CDR2 YSYEKL. Trimming at V came to 1 base and at J to 9 bases, leaving 19 bases not matched to a gene. In DNA, the CDR3 is TGCGCCAGCAGCCAAGCCCAGTCGTTAGCGGGGGGCCCCCGCACCACGCAGTATTTT. It encodes CASSQAQSLAGGPRTTQYF.

This clonotype was counted at least ten times. This chain connects TRBV20-1 to TRBJ1-1, with D perhaps matching TRBD1 (6 bases). V gave up 2 bases and J gave up 4 bases, with 11 bases separating them. This CDR3 has 13 amino acids. Germline CDR1 is DFQATT and CDR2 is SNEGSKA (reference sequence). CDR3 loop: CSARTGASTEAFF. In DNA, the CDR3 is TGCAGTGCTAGAACGGGGGCGAGCACTGAAGCTTTCTTT.

Many counts were recorded for this clonotype. The genes are TRBV5-1 and TRBJ2-3; 7 nucleotides align to TRBD1. This CDR3 region has 15 residues. The V gene end was trimmed by 3 bases and the J gene end by 0 bases; junction bases not matched to a gene: 4. Looked up from germline, CDR1 is SGHRS and CDR2 is YFSETQ. The CDR3 protein is CASSSEGASTDTQYF. The CDR3 region has the DNA TGCGCCAGCAGCTCTGAGGGGGCTAGCACAGATACGCAGTATTTT.

Ten or more counts support this clonotype. The chain uses TRBV20-1 and TRBJ2-3, with a tentative D call TRBD2 (6 bases). CDR1 is DFQATT and CDR2 is SNEGSKA in the germline V gene (reference sequence). This CDR3 has 15 residues. Trimming removed 6 bases at V and 0 bases at J, with 16 bases between. CDR3 DNA sequence: TGCAGTGCCAAGAAAGCCGGGACTAGCACAGATACGCAGTATTTT. It is translated as CSAKKAGTSTDTQYF.

This clonotype was recorded at least ten times. DNA for the CDR3: TGCGCCAGCAGCTCCCTCCACGAGCAGTACTTC. Its protein is CASSSLHEQYF. The V gene is TRBV5-1, the J gene TRBJ2-7; no clear D. The CDR3 length is 11 residues. The V gene lost 3 bases and the J gene lost 5 bases, with 6 bases spanning the gap. Germline V CDR1 and CDR2: SGHRS, YFSETQ.

In this sample, this clonotype turned up many times. This chain joins TRBV6-5 and TRBJ1-2, with 7 bases that match TRBD1. The junction had 5 bases not matched to a gene; V was cut back by 5 bases and J by 8 bases. This CDR3 comprises 12 residues. Germline assignment: CDR1 MNHEY and CDR2 SVGAGI. The CDR3 sequence is CASSDGTVGYTF. The CDR3 region has the DNA TGTGCCAGCAGTGACGGGACAGTCGGCTACACCTTC.

Here the CDR3 DNA reads TGCGCCAGCAGCCAAGATTTCAGGGTGGGAAACATTCAGTACTTC. This sequence encodes CASSQDFRVGNIQYF. The chain carries TRBV4-1 and TRBJ2-4; tentative D call: TRBD1 (5 bases). CDR3 length equals 15 residues. CDR1 is MGHRA, CDR2 YSYEKL, per germline. V shed 0 bases and J shed 6 bases, with 12 bases lying between them.

In its sample, this clonotype was seen many times. The chain is built from TRBV5-1 and TRBJ1-4; 8 bases fit TRBD1. With 0 bases clipped from V and 7 bases from J, the junction kept 8 bases outside the gene matches. The CDR3 consists of 16 residues. CDR1 and CDR2 from the germline V gene are SGHRS and YFSETQ. CDR3 sequence reads: CASSLARQGASEKLFF. The CDR3 DNA reads TGCGCCAGCAGCTTGGCTCGTCAGGGGGCTAGTGAAAAACTGTTTTTT.

The rearrangement joins TRBV10-3 to TRBJ1-3; the D is unclear. Deletions cut 7 bases from V and 2 bases from J, with 15 bases between. This CDR3 is built from 15 residues. Looked up from germline, CDR1 is ENHRY and CDR2 is SYGVKD. The CDR3 is CAIIIGQPAGNTIYF. CDR3 nucleotide sequence: TGTGCCATCATTATCGGGCAGCCCGCTGGAAACACCATATATTTT.

To note about this clonotype: At one end the junction does not follow the germline gene, possibly because of a read error. The V gene is TRBV9, the J gene TRBJ2-1; TRBD2 is a possible D gene (6 bases). Germline loops: CDR1 SGDLS, CDR2 YYNGEE. There are 17 residues in the CDR3. The CDR3: CASSVEGSGWAYNEQFF. CDR3 nucleotides: TGTGCTAGCAGCGTAGAGGGGAGCGGGTGGGCTTACAATGAGCAGTTCTTC.

Ten or more counts support this clonotype. This chain joins TRBV6-6 and TRBJ1-4; D call uncertain. Between the trimmed V and J ends, which lost 6 bases and 8 bases, there was a span of 16 bases. The CDR3 loop spans 14 amino acids. Germline CDR1 reads MNHNY; CDR2 reads SVGAGI (reference sequence). The CDR3 region is CASSPQESWEKLFF. The CDR3 DNA reads TGTGCCAGCAGCCCCCAGGAGTCTTGGGAAAAACTGTTTTTT.

This clonotype appeared many times. This chain uses TRBV9 with TRBJ2-3; TRBD2 agrees at 12 bases. This CDR3 is 17 amino acids long. The germline gives CDR1 SGDLS, CDR2 YYNGEE. Trimming took 3 bases from V and 3 from J; bases not matched to a gene: 8. CDR3 in DNA: TGTGCCAGCAGCGCCCGAGGGACTAGCGGGTATACAGATACGCAGTATTTT. Its protein is CASSARGTSGYTDTQYF.